The 5 T cell receptor beta chains reported below all come from one sample, sequenced in a study of Graves' ophthalmopathy and Graves' hyperthyroidism. Amplified TCR beta CDR3 regions were obtained using RNA transcripts as template. After a first-round RT-PCR with HTBI primers, a second-round multiplex PCR was run. TCRdb analysed the multiplex PCR reads with MiXCR anew, one entry per CDR3 protein. The sample has around 520,000 distinct CDR3 sequences, under 45% seen once. The sample was peripheral blood or thyroid tissue (not recorded which). The receptor set was obtained from an adult man with Graves' hyperthyroidism.

This clonotype was counted at least ten times. The rearrangement links TRBV12-3 or TRBV12-4 to TRBJ1-1, with D unresolved. The CDR3 has 11 amino acids. V lost 2 bases to trimming and J lost 7 bases, with 5 bases between them. The CDR3: CASSLLGEAFF. The DNA of the CDR3 is TGTGCCAGCAGTTTACTGGGTGAAGCTTTCTTT.

Many counts were recorded for this clonotype. The V gene is TRBV11-2, the J gene TRBJ2-5, with 13 bases lining up with TRBD2. CDR3 length: 16 amino acids. CDR1 and CDR2 (germline): SGHAT, FQNNGV. V lost 5 bases, J lost 5 bases, and 8 bases stayed unmatched. The DNA for the CDR3 is TGTGCCAGCAGCATTTCCGGGACTAGCGGGATTGAGACCCAGTACTTC. As protein: CASSISGTSGIETQYF.

The rearrangement links TRBV12-3 or TRBV12-4 to TRBJ1-1; maybe TRBD1 (5 bases). Trimming took 3 bases from V and 3 from J, leaving 17 bases between them. The CDR3 has 16 residues. CDR3 loop: CASSFLPTDTDTEAFF. The CDR3 DNA sequence: TGTGCCAGCAGTTTCCTCCCAACGGACACAGACACTGAAGCTTTCTTT.

This clonotype was observed at least ten times. The V gene is TRBV12-3 or TRBV12-4, the J gene TRBJ2-5, with 9 bases identical to TRBD2. There are 15 residues in the CDR3. V trimming: 3 bases; J trimming: 2 bases; junction bases outside the gene matches: 4. The CDR3 region is CASSLSLAGQETQYF. For the CDR3, the DNA is TGTGCCAGCAGTTTGTCTCTAGCGGGGCAAGAGACCCAGTACTTC.

This clonotype was recorded at least ten times. This chain uses TRBV29-1 with TRBJ1-3; D remains unclear. Germline values: CDR1 SQVTM, CDR2 ANQGSEA. Trimming removed 0 bases from V and 4 bases from J, with 10 bases in between. CDR3 length: 14 amino acids. CDR3 region: CSVEEVGRGNTIYF. The DNA for the CDR3 is TGCAGCGTTGAAGAAGTCGGGAGGGGAAACACCATATATTTT.